The 10 T cell receptor beta chains below were found in one sample sequenced in a study of blood T cell repertoires in COVID-19 (dated by TCRdb to 2018 to 2021). The library was built by means of the immunoSEQ multiplex PCR assay. Entries here come from immuneACCESS through TCRdb and include only in-frame sequences with V and J called. Some clones fail to appear in such tables; in the studies checked, an unresolved V gene covers under half of the shortfall, and the cause of the remainder is unknown. The sample table shows around 150,000 clones, and roughly 84% are seen once. Roughly 8.3% of the sample rests with the top ten. The sample comprised peripheral blood. The receptors shown here come from a woman aged 55-69 years with COVID-19, enrolled during active disease.

The rearrangement links TRBV30 to TRBJ2-3; D perhaps matches TRBD2 (6 bases). V lost 2 bases and J 0 bases, leaving 12 bases between the germline ends. From germline, CDR1 is GTSNPN and CDR2 SVGIG (reference sequence). The CDR3 spans 15 residues. CDR3 nucleotide sequence: TGTGCCTGGAGTCCGGGACTTTTAAGCACAGATACGCAGTATTTT. Amino acid sequence: CAWSPGLLSTDTQYF.

This chain uses TRBV7-6 with TRBJ1-1, with D tentatively TRBD1 (5 bases). CDR1 SGHVS and CDR2 FNYEAQ come from the germline V gene. The ends were cut back, 0 bases at V and 4 bases at J, with 15 bases in the middle. The CDR3 runs to 16 residues. Here the CDR3 DNA reads TGTGCCAGCAGCTTAGCGGCGGGGGGGAGAGGCACTGAAGCTTTCTTT. It encodes CASSLAAGGRGTEAFF. Complete variable domain (other parts from reference TRBV7-6 and TRBJ1-1): GAGVSQSPRYKVTKRGQDVALRCDPISGHVSLYWYRQALGQGPEFLTYFNYEAQQDKSGLPNDRFSAERPEGSISTLTIQRTEQRDSAMYRCASSLAAGGRGTEAFFGQGTRLTVV.

The sample holds a few counts of this clone. The chain uses TRBV5-1 and TRBJ1-2; no clear D. V dropped 3 bases and J dropped 4 bases, with 10 bases sitting between them. This CDR3 has 13 amino acids. CDR1 and CDR2 from the germline V gene are SGHRS and YFSETQ. The DNA for the CDR3 is TGCGCCAGCAGCTGGCGGGATTCCTATGGCTACACCTTC. Protein sequence: CASSWRDSYGYTF.

The genes are TRBV6-4 and TRBJ2-3, with 7 bases that match TRBD2. Germline trimming cut 2 bases from V and 1 base from J; bases unmatched to any gene: 12. Per the germline V gene, CDR1 is MRHNA and CDR2 is SNTAGT. The CDR3 is 18 amino acids. In DNA form, the CDR3 reads TGTGCCAGCAGTGACCCCTCTACTAGCGCCAGACGCACAGATACGCAGTATTTT. It specifies CASSDPSTSARRTDTQYF.

This sequence joins TRBV19 and TRBJ2-1, with no clear D. The CDR3 sequence is 14 residues long. CDR1 and CDR2 (germline): LNHDA, SQIVND (reference sequence). Trimming took off 3 bases at V and 3 bases at J, with 9 bases between the two ends. The CDR3 nucleotides read TGTGCCAGTAGTATTGGGCAGCACTACAATGAGCAGTTCTTC. This translates into CASSIGQHYNEQFF.

This rearrangement joins TRBV6-4 to TRBJ1-1; 8 nucleotides agree with TRBD1. The CDR3 spans 15 residues. J lost 4 bases, V lost 8 bases, and 12 bases had no gene match. Germline CDR1 MRHNA, CDR2 SNTAGT. The CDR3, as DNA: TGTGCCAGCTCTAGGACAGGGTCGACGGTCACTGAAGCTTTCTTT. It encodes CASSRTGSTVTEAFF.

V gene TRBV18 combines with J gene TRBJ2-2; D is unclear. CDR1 and CDR2 (germline): KGHSH, LQKENI. V was clipped by 9 bases and J by 5 bases, with 10 bases between them. The length of the CDR3 is 12 residues. The CDR3 coding sequence is TGTGCCAGTCCATCGGTAACCGGGGAGCTGTTTTTT. It specifies CASPSVTGELFF.

This chain connects TRBV5-1 to TRBJ2-3; D is undetermined. Trimming shortened V by 5 bases and J by 0 bases, and 10 bases separated the two germline ends. The CDR3 is made up of 14 amino acids. Germline V gives CDR1 SGHRS, CDR2 YFSETQ. The CDR3 DNA follows: TGCGCCAGCAGGCTAATGACTAGCACAGATACGCAGTATTTT. Protein sequence: CASRLMTSTDTQYF. Variable domain in full (rest from reference TRBV5-1 and TRBJ2-3): KAGVTQTPRYLIKTRGQQVTLSCSPISGHRSVSWYQQTPGQGLQFLFEYFSETQRNKGNFPGRFSGRQFSNSRSEMNVSTLELGDSALYLCASRLMTSTDTQYFGPGTRLTVL.

The V gene is TRBV2, the J gene TRBJ2-7; a possible D gene is TRBD2 (5 bases). The germline gives CDR1 SNHLY, CDR2 FYNNEI. CDR3 length: 12 residues. Trimming cost V 8 bases and J 3 bases, with 11 bases left between them. This CDR3 reads CASRGIGYEQYV. DNA of the CDR3: TGTGCCAGCCGGGGAATAGGCTACGAGCAGTACGTC.

This chain connects TRBV10-2 to TRBJ1-4; 7 bases map to TRBD1. The V gene's germline CDR1 is WSHSY and CDR2 SAAADI. V was pared by 2 bases and J by 6 bases, with 6 bases of the junction left unmatched. This CDR3 comprises 15 residues. CDR3 sequence reads: CASSETGTEDEKLFF. In nucleotides, the CDR3 is TGCGCCAGCAGTGAGACCGGGACAGAAGATGAAAAACTGTTTTTT.